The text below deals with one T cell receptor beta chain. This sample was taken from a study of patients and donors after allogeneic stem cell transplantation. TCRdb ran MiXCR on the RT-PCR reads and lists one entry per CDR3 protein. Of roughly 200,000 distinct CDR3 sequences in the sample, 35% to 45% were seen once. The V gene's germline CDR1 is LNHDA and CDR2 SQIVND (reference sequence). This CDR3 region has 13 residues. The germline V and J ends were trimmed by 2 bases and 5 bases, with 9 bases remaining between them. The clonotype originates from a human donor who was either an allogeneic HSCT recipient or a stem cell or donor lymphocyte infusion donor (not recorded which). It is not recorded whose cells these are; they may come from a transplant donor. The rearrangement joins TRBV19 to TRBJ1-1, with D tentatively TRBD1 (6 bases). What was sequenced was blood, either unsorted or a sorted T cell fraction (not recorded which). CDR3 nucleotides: TGTGCCAGTAGTATACAGGGGCGGACTGAAGCTTTCTTT. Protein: CASSIQGRTEAFF. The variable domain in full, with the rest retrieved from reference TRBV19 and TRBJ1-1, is DGGITQSPKYLFRKEGQNVTLSCEQNLNHDAMYWYRQDPGQGLRLIYYSQIVNDFQKGDIAEGYSVSREKKESFPLTVTSAQKNPTAFYLCASSIQGRTEAFFGQGTRLTVV.